This is a list of T cell receptor beta chains from one sample in a study of T cell responses to AZD1222 COVID-19 vaccine. Sequenced by immunoSEQ multiplex PCR; TCRdb stores in-frame clones only, minus some. The data show 120,000 to 150,000 clones, about 91% seen once. The sequenced sample was peripheral blood, obtained on day 0 of AZD1222 vaccination. The receptors stem from an adult in good health. CDR3s include the opening cysteine and the closing phenylalanine or tryptophan. The order of the fields is clone size, D gene, J gene, V gene, CDR3 protein, CDR3 DNA. A D gene is named only where the DNA matches it firmly. Where a row states a size, it is once, few, many or the class of an expanded clone; other rows omit it.

NA | NA | TRBJ1-1 | TRBV5-3 | CARSYPRGANTEAFF | TGTGCCAGAAGCTACCCGAGGGGGGCGAACACTGAAGCTTTCTTT
NA | TRBD1 | TRBJ2-7 | TRBV5-1 | CASSPGTGGLNWGSYEQYF | TGCGCCAGCAGCCCCGGGACAGGGGGTCTTAATTGGGGCTCCTACGAGCAGTACTTC
NA | NA | TRBJ1-1 | TRBV30 | CAWSRGMSASEAFF | TGTGCCTGGAGTAGGGGTATGTCGGCGTCTGAAGCTTTCTTT
NA | NA | TRBJ2-1 | TRBV12-1 | CASSPAEDSEQFF | TGTGCCAGCAGTCCTGCCGAGGATAGTGAGCAGTTCTTC
NA | NA | TRBJ1-5 | TRBV11-2 | CASSLNRTNNQPQHF | TGTGCCAGCAGCTTAAACAGGACTAACAATCAGCCCCAGCATTTT
NA | TRBD1 | TRBJ2-7 | TRBV11-2 | CASSRTGITYEQYF | TGTGCCAGCAGTCGGACAGGGATTACCTACGAGCAGTACTTC
NA | NA | TRBJ2-3 | TRBV29-1 | CSVISGISTDTQYF | TGCAGCGTTATCTCGGGGATCAGCACAGATACGCAGTATTTT
NA | NA | TRBJ2-1 | TRBV5-1 | CASSLLDEQFF | TGCGCCAGCAGCTTGTTGGATGAGCAGTTCTTC
NA | NA | TRBJ1-5 | TRBV9 | CASSVEPLQPQHF | TGTGCCAGCAGCGTAGAGCCTCTTCAGCCCCAGCATTTT
NA | TRBD2 | TRBJ2-1 | TRBV28 | CASSRSASGRYHNEQFF | TGTGCCAGCAGCCGAAGCGCTAGCGGGAGGTACCACAATGAGCAGTTCTTC
once | NA | TRBJ1-1 | TRBV5-6 | CASSLGTASLNTEAFF | TGTGCCAGCAGCTTGGGGACGGCGTCATTGAACACTGAAGCTTTCTTT
NA | NA | TRBJ1-2 | TRBV4-2 | CASSQDQDNGYTF | TGTGCCAGCAGCCAAGATCAAGATAATGGCTACACCTTC
once | NA | TRBJ1-1 | TRBV5-4 | CASSLDGMQNTEAFF | TGTGCCAGCAGCTTGGATGGTATGCAGAACACTGAAGCTTTCTTT
NA | TRBD2 | TRBJ2-7 | TRBV6-5 | CASSFGGVGSYEQYF | TGTGCCAGCAGTTTTGGGGGGGTAGGGTCCTACGAGCAGTACTTC
NA | TRBD1 | TRBJ1-6 | TRBV10-1 | CASSDSGQGNSPLHF | TGCGCCAGCAGTGACAGCGGACAGGGAAATTCACCCCTCCACTTT
once | NA | TRBJ2-2 | TRBV7-9 | CASSRPTGRFGEFTGELFF | TGTGCCAGCAGCCGACCAACAGGACGGTTCGGGGAATTCACCGGGGAGCTGTTTTTT
NA | NA | TRBJ2-2 | TRBV7-2 | CASSDRRAHTGELFF | TGTGCCAGCAGCGATCGGCGGGCTCACACCGGGGAGCTGTTTTTT
NA | TRBD2 | TRBJ2-6 | TRBV25-1 | CASSESSGREGANVLTF | TGTGCCAGCAGTGAATCGTCGGGGAGGGAAGGGGCCAACGTCCTGACTTTC
NA | NA | TRBJ2-7 | TRBV15 | CATSRDRRTDYEQYF | TGTGCCACCAGCAGAGATCGAAGGACAGACTACGAGCAGTACTTC
NA | NA | TRBJ2-3 | TRBV5-1 | CASRLTGTSTDTQYF | TGCGCCAGCAGACTGACAGGGACTAGCACAGATACGCAGTATTTT
NA | TRBD2 | TRBJ2-7 | TRBV4-2 | CASSRSEAGGTVGYEQYF | TGTGCCAGCAGCCGCTCGGAAGCGGGGGGCACAGTAGGGTACGAGCAGTACTTC
NA | NA | TRBJ1-5 | TRBV4-2 | CASSWSSISNQPQHF | TGTGCCAGCAGCTGGTCATCCATCAGCAATCAGCCCCAGCATTTT
NA | NA | TRBJ1-1 | TRBV7-9 | CASTLGANTEAFF | TGTGCCAGCACCCTGGGGGCCAACACTGAAGCTTTCTTT
NA | NA | TRBJ1-2 | TRBV2 | CASSYREGGYTF | TGTGCCAGCAGTTACAGGGAAGGTGGCTACACCTTC
NA | NA | TRBJ2-2 | TRBV14 | CASSQSRGGTGELFF | TGTGCCAGCAGCCAGAGCAGGGGTGGAACCGGGGAGCTGTTTTTT
NA | TRBD1 | TRBJ1-2 | TRBV6-5 | CASSSPGQGSNYGYTF | TGTGCCAGCAGTTCACCGGGACAGGGATCTAACTATGGCTACACCTTC
few | TRBD2 | TRBJ2-1 | TRBV6-5 | CASSLESGGYNEQFF | TGTGCCAGCAGCCTTGAGAGCGGGGGGTACAATGAGCAGTTCTTC
once | NA | TRBJ2-2 | TRBV29-1 | CSVRVTNTGELFF | TGCAGCGTAAGGGTCACCAACACCGGGGAGCTGTTTTTT
NA | TRBD2 | TRBJ2-1 | TRBV6-5 | CASSQTSGSGDEQFF | TGTGCCAGCAGTCAGACTAGCGGGAGTGGCGATGAGCAGTTCTTC
NA | NA | TRBJ1-5 | TRBV24-1 | CATSDFGGQPQHF | TGTGCCACCAGTGATTTCGGGGGCCAGCCCCAGCATTTT
NA | NA | TRBJ1-3 | TRBV6-5 | CASIHYEDSGNTIYF | TGTGCCAGCATCCACTACGAGGACTCTGGAAACACCATATATTTT
few | TRBD1 | TRBJ2-1 | TRBV11-2 | CASARDRGKYNEQFF | TGTGCCAGCGCCCGGGACAGGGGTAAATACAATGAGCAGTTCTTC
NA | NA | TRBJ1-5 | TRBV2 | CASSARVGQPQHF | TGTGCCAGCAGTGCCAGGGTCGGTCAGCCCCAGCATTTT
NA | TRBD1 | TRBJ2-7 | TRBV5-8 | CASTRTGTGPTYEQYF | TGTGCCAGCACCCGCACCGGGACAGGGCCGACCTACGAGCAGTACTTC
NA | TRBD1 | TRBJ1-2 | TRBV25-1 | CASSSTGGNYGYTF | TGTGCCAGCAGTTCCACAGGGGGAAACTATGGCTACACCTTC
NA | TRBD2 | TRBJ2-5 | TRBV5-6 | CASSLVAGGVGTQYF | TGTGCCAGCAGCTTGGTAGCGGGAGGGGTGGGGACCCAGTACTTC
NA | NA | TRBJ1-5 | TRBV3-1/TRBV3-2 | CASSQDGGGQPQHF | TGTGCCAGCAGCCAAGATGGGGGAGGGCAGCCCCAGCATTTT
NA | NA | TRBJ2-3 | TRBV5-1 | CASSQSSSGTQYF | TGCGCCAGCAGCCAATCTAGCAGTGGTACGCAGTATTTT
NA | NA | TRBJ2-3 | TRBV3-1/TRBV3-2 | CASSPNTDTQYF | TGTGCCAGCAGCCCTAACACAGATACGCAGTATTTT
NA | NA | TRBJ2-2 | TRBV12-3/TRBV12-4 | CASFEGTGELFF | TGTGCCAGCTTCGAGGGGACCGGGGAGCTGTTTTTT
once | TRBD2 | TRBJ2-1 | TRBV6-5 | CASSYGGLAGGIEQFF | TGTGCCAGCAGTTACGGCGGACTAGCGGGAGGCATTGAGCAGTTCTTC
NA | TRBD2 | TRBJ2-3 | TRBV6-2/TRBV6-3 | CASSPFGGSFADTQYF | TGTGCCAGCAGTCCCTTTGGCGGGAGTTTTGCAGATACGCAGTATTTT
NA | NA | TRBJ2-2 | TRBV11-1 | CASSLARPAGGELFF | TGTGCCAGCAGCTTAGCGCGGCCGGCGGGCGGGGAGCTGTTTTTT
once | NA | TRBJ1-5 | TRBV27 | CASSFWPQFDQPQHF | TGTGCCAGCAGTTTCTGGCCCCAGTTTGATCAGCCCCAGCATTTT
NA | TRBD2 | TRBJ2-1 | TRBV11-3 | CASSLRRLAGNNEQFF | TGTGCCAGCAGCTTAAGGCGACTAGCGGGAAACAATGAGCAGTTCTTC
NA | NA | TRBJ2-1 | TRBV5-1 | CASSFSGSSYNEQFF | TGCGCCAGCAGCTTCTCAGGGAGCTCCTACAATGAGCAGTTCTTC
NA | TRBD2 | TRBJ2-7 | TRBV19 | CASSTFGGAKAYEQYF | TGTGCCAGTAGTACCTTCGGGGGGGCGAAGGCCTACGAGCAGTACTTC
NA | TRBD1 | TRBJ1-5 | TRBV6-1 | CAGSEMGQGSQPQHF | TGTGCCGGCAGTGAAATGGGACAGGGATCTCAGCCCCAGCATTTT
NA | NA | TRBJ1-1 | TRBV19 | CASSIVTGTEAFF | TGTGCCAGTAGTATTGTCACCGGGACTGAAGCTTTCTTT
NA | TRBD2 | TRBJ2-2 | TRBV3-1/TRBV3-2 | CASSPWEGSDWSGRGELFF | TGTGCCAGCAGCCCCTGGGAGGGTTCGGACTGGAGTGGCCGCGGGGAGCTGTTTTTT
once | NA | TRBJ2-7 | TRBV6-2/TRBV6-3 | CASSYDLPADEQYF | TGTGCCAGCAGTTACGACCTACCGGCGGACGAGCAGTACTTC
NA | TRBD2 | TRBJ2-3 | TRBV9 | CASTSWDYRQQYF | TGTGCCAGCACCTCCTGGGACTACAGGCAGCAGTATTTT
NA | NA | TRBJ1-2 | TRBV19 | CASSIKRGYTF | TGTGCCAGTAGTATTAAACGGGGCTACACCTTC
NA | NA | TRBJ1-2 | TRBV19 | CASRDRDSPTYGYTF | TGTGCCAGTAGGGACCGGGACTCGCCTACCTATGGCTACACCTTC
NA | NA | TRBJ2-1 | TRBV4-3 | CASSQQRSSYNEQFF | TGCGCCAGCAGCCAACAGAGAAGCTCCTACAATGAGCAGTTCTTC
NA | NA | TRBJ2-7 | TRBV4-3 | CASSQDRTEQYF | TGCGCCAGCAGCCAAGATCGGACCGAGCAGTACTTC
NA | NA | TRBJ1-4 | TRBV9 | CASSVEGTKLFF | TGTGCCAGCAGCGTAGAGGGAACAAAACTGTTTTTT